Below, 16 T cell receptor beta chains from the same sample are listed, as sequenced in a study of control samples from healthy donors and cancer patients. Profiled with immunoSEQ multiplex PCR; TCRdb holds only in-frame clones, not every one. The repertoire holds approximately 37,000 clones, with approximately 82% as singletons. Input material: PBMCs. These receptors were obtained from a woman between 55 and 75 years old with lung cancer.

The chain has TRBV4-2 and TRBJ1-5; D possibly corresponds to TRBD1 (5 bases). Germline-derived CDR1 and CDR2 are LGHNA and YNFKEQ. This CDR3 is built from 18 residues. Trimming stripped 2 bases from V and 0 bases from J, with 17 bases between. The CDR3, as DNA: TGTGCCAGCAGCCAAAACGACTTGCGGGGCTATAGCAATCAGCCCCAGCATTTT. Translated: CASSQNDLRGYSNQPQHF.

The chain has TRBV6-5 and TRBJ2-3; D unclear. The CDR3 has 12 amino acids. Trimming pared 6 bases from V and 6 bases from J, leaving 10 bases between. The germline CDR1 and CDR2 sequences are MNHEY and SVGAGI. The chain's CDR3 is CASRPDGDTQYF. The CDR3 DNA reads TGTGCCAGCAGACCGGACGGGGATACGCAGTATTTT.

This clone showed up just a few times. The rearrangement links TRBV6-2 or TRBV6-3 to TRBJ2-7; D could derive from TRBD1 or TRBD2 (5 bases each). CDR1 MNHEY and CDR2 SVGEGT come from the germline V gene. Trimming shortened V by 6 bases and J by 1 base, and 16 bases separated the two germline ends. CDR3 size: 15 residues. CDR3 sequence: CASSSGRLISYEQYF. The CDR3 DNA reads TGTGCCAGCAGCTCGGGACGCCTGATTTCCTACGAGCAGTACTTC.

J is TRBJ1-1 and V is TRBV7-9, with D perhaps TRBD1 (5 bases). Trimming shortened V by 7 bases and J by 1 base, and 16 bases separated the two germline ends. The CDR3 loop spans 15 amino acids. Germline V gene lookup returns CDR1 SEHNR and CDR2 FQNEAQ (reference sequence). CDR3 loop: CASTEIGEGNTEAFF. As DNA, the CDR3 is TGTGCCAGCACCGAGATAGGGGAGGGGAACACTGAAGCTTTCTTT.

Worth noting for this clone: Other DNA sequences in this sample translate to the same CDR3. The chain links TRBV29-1 to TRBJ1-1; D possibly corresponds to TRBD1 (6 bases). Per the germline V gene, CDR1 is SQVTM and CDR2 is ANQGSEA. Trimming removed 3 bases from V and 3 bases from J, with 8 bases in between. The CDR3 is 12 amino acids. CDR3 coding DNA: TGCAGCGTTGATACAGGGTACACTGAAGCTTTCTTT. It specifies CSVDTGYTEAFF.

The genes are TRBV19 and TRBJ1-2, with no clear D. The V and J ends lost 6 bases and 2 bases respectively, with 13 bases between them. The CDR3 has 14 residues. The germline CDR1 and CDR2 sequences are LNHDA and SQIVND (reference sequence). In DNA form, the CDR3 reads TGTGCCAGTAGCCGAGAACCCGGGAACTATGGCTACACCTTC. This translates into CASSREPGNYGYTF. The entire variable domain, with the rest obtained from reference TRBV19 and TRBJ1-2, is as follows: DGGITQSPKYLFRKEGQNVTLSCEQNLNHDAMYWYRQDPGQGLRLIYYSQIVNDFQKGDIAEGYSVSREKKESFPLTVTSAQKNPTAFYLCASSREPGNYGYTFGSGTRLTVV.

The CDR3 loop is CASSPLCPGGHF. The CDR3 nucleotides are TGTGCCAGCAGCCCCTTGTGTCCAGGAGGACACTTT. The chain is built from TRBV5-7 and TRBJ1-6, with unresolved D. TRBV5-7 is an ORF, with its function uncertain. V was trimmed by 4 bases and J by 19 bases, leaving 18 bases between them. CDR3 length: 12 amino acids.

The chain couples TRBV30 to TRBJ2-2, with D hard to call. V lost 5 bases, J lost 7 bases, and 14 bases lay in between. The CDR3 consists of 13 residues. Germline loops: CDR1 GTSNPN, CDR2 SVGIG (reference sequence). CDR3 in amino acids: CAWSLDWGGELFF. The CDR3 DNA follows: TGTGCCTGGTCCTTAGACTGGGGCGGGGAGCTGTTTTTT.

The CDR3 coding sequence is TGTGCCAGCAGCCAGGGGTTAAGTGGAAACACCATATATTTT. Its translation: CASSQGLSGNTIYF. The chain uses TRBV14 and TRBJ1-3; D unclear. Germline V CDR1 and CDR2: SGHDN, FVKESK. V lost 3 bases to trimming and J lost 3 bases, with 9 bases between them. This CDR3 comprises 14 residues.

V gene TRBV4-2 combines with J gene TRBJ1-1; D gene unclear. CDR3 size: 14 residues. Germline CDR1 is LGHNA and CDR2 is YNFKEQ. V lost 0 bases to trimming and J lost 2 bases, with 7 bases between them. CDR3 DNA: TGTGCCAGCAGCCAAGATGGAGCTAACACTGAAGCTTTCTTT. Protein sequence: CASSQDGANTEAFF.

The chain employs TRBV29-1 and TRBJ2-5; TRBD2 agrees at 12 bases. The CDR3 contains 14 residues. J lost 4 bases, V lost 7 bases, and 7 bases had no gene match. The germline V gene encodes CDR1 SQVTM and CDR2 ANQGSEA. CDR3 coding DNA: TGCAGCGCCCAGACTAGCGGGAGTCGAGAGACCCAGTACTTC. Amino acids: CSAQTSGSRETQYF. Full variable domain (missing parts from reference TRBV29-1 and TRBJ2-5): SAVISQKPSRDICQRGTSLTIQCQVDSQVTMMFWYRQQPGQSLTLIATANQGSEATYESGFVIDKFPISRPNLTFSTLTVSNMSPEDSSIYLCSAQTSGSRETQYFGPGTRLLVL.

The chain links TRBV3-1 (or the pseudogene TRBV3-2) to TRBJ2-7; 10 positions agree with TRBD2. Trimming removed 0 bases from V and 3 bases from J; junction bases left unmatched: 8. The CDR3 extends over 17 amino acids. In germline, CDR1 is LGHDT, CDR2 YNNKEL (reference sequence). DNA for the CDR3: TGTGCCAGCAGCCAAGATACGAGCGGGAGGGCCTTCTACGAGCAGTACTTC. Translating it yields CASSQDTSGRAFYEQYF.

The V and J genes are TRBV7-3 and TRBJ2-7; 9 nucleotides agree with TRBD2. The V and J ends lost 5 bases and 2 bases, in that order; junction bases with no gene match: 4. CDR3 size: 14 residues. Germline V lookup: CDR1 SGHTA, CDR2 FQGTGA. The CDR3 loop reads CASSPASGTYEQYF. The CDR3 DNA reads TGTGCCAGCAGCCCCGCTAGCGGGACCTACGAGCAGTACTTC.

This chain connects TRBV19 to TRBJ2-1; D may be TRBD1 or TRBD2 (5 bases each). The CDR3 length is 15 residues. Germline CDR1 is LNHDA and CDR2 is SQIVND (reference sequence). V dropped 5 bases and J dropped 8 bases, with 19 bases sitting between them. The CDR3 sequence: CASSARDGLSDEQFF. The CDR3 bases are TGTGCCAGTAGTGCTAGGGACGGCCTGTCGGATGAGCAGTTCTTC.

V is TRBV6-5 and J is TRBJ1-2; D may be TRBD1 (5 bases). The germline V gene encodes CDR1 MNHEY and CDR2 SVGAGI. The germline V and J ends were trimmed by 7 bases and 4 bases, with 16 bases remaining between them. The CDR3 spans 14 residues. CDR3: CASTHTGPSYGYTF. The DNA for the CDR3 is TGTGCCAGCACCCATACGGGGCCCTCCTATGGCTACACCTTC.

The V call is TRBV4-3, the J call TRBJ1-1; D is unclear. The germline V and J ends were trimmed by 3 bases and 1 base, with 12 bases remaining between them. Germline V gene data show CDR1 as LGHNA and CDR2 as YSLEER. This CDR3 comprises 15 residues. The CDR3 loop is CASSQQARQNTEAFF. Here the CDR3 DNA reads TGCGCCAGCAGCCAGCAGGCCAGGCAGAACACTGAAGCTTTCTTT.